The sequence of this T cell receptor beta chain was determined in a study of blood T cell repertoires in COVID-19. Seattle-derived patients entered the study during active infection and were followed longitudinally. Profiled with immunoSEQ multiplex PCR; TCRdb holds only in-frame clones, not every one. The sample has 400,000 or so clones, over 85% seen once. The sequence derives from a man between 18 and 35 years old with COVID-19, enrolled during active disease. Input material: peripheral blood.

CDR3: CASSNDRVGQPQHF. DNA of the CDR3: TGTGCCAGCTCGAATGACAGAGTGGGACAGCCCCAGCATTTT. The chain carries TRBV18 and TRBJ1-5; tentatively, D is TRBD1 (5 bases). Germline CDR1 is KGHSH and CDR2 is LQKENI. This CDR3 contains 14 residues. Trimming pared 6 bases from V and 7 bases from J, leaving 16 bases between.